Shown below are 15 T cell receptor beta chains from a single sample sequenced in a study of blood T cell repertoires in COVID-19. Libraries were prepared by immunoSEQ multiplex PCR; TCRdb keeps only in-frame clonotypes and omits some of them. There are 200,000 or so clones in the sample; under 90% occur only once, and nearly 5% lies in the top ten. Sequencing used PBMCs or T cells enriched from blood (not recorded which). The receptors originated from a woman aged 45 to 65 who had been exposed to COVID-19.

This chain uses TRBV11-2 with TRBJ2-5; 9 bases align to TRBD2. The junction had 4 bases not matched to a gene; V was cut back by 1 base and J by 1 base. Germline CDR1 is SGHAT and CDR2 is FQNNGV. The CDR3 contains 16 residues. CDR3 DNA: TGTGCCAGCAGCTTAGCGCTAGCGGGGACCCAAGAGACCCAGTACTTC. Its translation is CASSLALAGTQETQYF.

This clone has only a few counts. The chain recombines TRBV19 with TRBJ1-1, with a possible D match to TRBD1 (5 bases). This CDR3 has 15 amino acids. From germline, CDR1 is LNHDA and CDR2 SQIVND (reference sequence). Trimming took off 7 bases at V and 1 base at J, with 16 bases between the two ends. The CDR3 region has the DNA TGTGCCAGTACCCCGGGGGGAACGGGGAACACTGAAGCTTTCTTT. Protein sequence: CASTPGGTGNTEAFF.

The rearrangement links TRBV24-1 to TRBJ2-7, with D possibly being TRBD1 (8 bases). The germline gives CDR1 KGHDR, CDR2 SFDVKD. This CDR3 comprises 16 residues. Trimming shortened V by 2 bases and J by 2 bases, and 15 bases separated the two germline ends. CDR3 loop: CATSDSTGGGTYEQYF. In nucleotides, the CDR3 is TGTGCCACCAGTGATTCCACAGGGGGGGGGACCTACGAGCAGTACTTC.

The chain couples TRBV9 to TRBJ1-2, with a possible D match to TRBD1 (6 bases). This CDR3 region has 13 residues. Germline V gene sequence: CDR1 SGDLS, CDR2 YYNGEE. Trimming shortened V by 5 bases and J by 5 bases, and 13 bases separated the two germline ends. CDR3 sequence (DNA): TGTGCCAGCAGTAGTGGGGGCCGGTATGGCTACACCTTC. Translation gives CASSSGGRYGYTF.

The chain uses TRBV5-6 and TRBJ1-1; 8 bases fit TRBD1. Per the germline V gene, CDR1 is SGHDT and CDR2 is YYEEEE. V lost 3 bases and J lost 4; bases outside the gene matches: 8. This CDR3 spans 15 amino acids. DNA of the CDR3: TGTGCCAGCAGCTATTTCAGGGGGCCGGTCACTGAAGCTTTCTTT. It encodes CASSYFRGPVTEAFF.

Concerning this clone: Compared with germline, one end of the junction differs, possibly owing to a read error. Written as DNA, the CDR3 is TGCGCCAGCAGTTTGGATACTAGCGGGGGGGCCGCTTACGAGCAGTACTTC. Its protein product is CASSLDTSGGAAYEQYF. The chain has TRBV5-1 and TRBJ2-7, with 13 bases fitting TRBD2. The germline gives CDR1 SGHRS, CDR2 YFSETQ. The CDR3 spans 17 residues.

V gene TRBV28 combines with J gene TRBJ1-3; D gene unclear. This CDR3 is built from 14 residues. Looked up from germline, CDR1 is MDHEN and CDR2 is SYDVKM. Trimming pared 5 bases from V and 5 bases from J, leaving 13 bases between. This CDR3 reads CASSPGSARNTIYF. DNA for the CDR3: TGTGCCAGCAGTCCGGGGAGCGCCAGAAACACCATATATTTT.

The genes are TRBV28 and TRBJ1-4; perhaps TRBD1 as D (6 bases). The germline V gene encodes CDR1 MDHEN and CDR2 SYDVKM. CDR3 size: 15 residues. The V and J ends lost 5 bases and 6 bases respectively, with 16 bases between them. Here the CDR3 reads CASSPAGAVYEKLFF. As DNA, the CDR3 is TGTGCCAGCAGTCCCGCGGGGGCGGTTTATGAAAAACTGTTTTTT.

The chain joins TRBV6-5 to TRBJ2-7; tentatively, D is TRBD2 (6 bases). The CDR3 covers 15 residues. From germline, CDR1 is MNHEY and CDR2 SVGAGI. Trimming removed 0 bases at V and 5 bases at J, with 14 bases between. CDR3 loop: CASSYSWGRLDEQYF. The CDR3 region has the DNA TGTGCCAGCAGTTACTCGTGGGGGAGGCTCGACGAGCAGTACTTC.

This clone was seen a handful of times. The chain is built from TRBV7-9 and TRBJ2-3; TRBD2 matches 7 bases. This CDR3 is built from 14 residues. V lost 5 bases and J lost 6; bases outside the gene matches: 8. Germline CDR1 is SEHNR and CDR2 is FQNEAQ (reference sequence). The CDR3 here is CASSPGEGLDTQYF. CDR3 DNA: TGTGCCAGCAGCCCCGGGGAGGGTTTGGATACGCAGTATTTT.

This clone was seen only a few times. Other DNA sequences in the same sample also yield this CDR3. The genes are TRBV7-9 and TRBJ1-2; no definite D call. Germline values: CDR1 SEHNR, CDR2 FQNEAQ (reference sequence). There are 15 residues in the CDR3. Trimming pared 1 base from V and 0 bases from J, leaving 9 bases between. The CDR3 DNA sequence: TGTGCCAGCAGCTTAGGCGGAGCAGCTAACTATGGCTACACCTTC. It encodes CASSLGGAANYGYTF. Using reference TRBV7-9 and TRBJ1-2 for the parts outside the CDR3, the full variable domain is DTGVSQNPRHKITKRGQNVTFRCDPISEHNRLYWYRQTLGQGPEFLTYFQNEAQLEKSRLLSDRFSAERPKGSFSTLEIQRTEQGDSAMYLCASSLGGAANYGYTFGSGTRLTVV.

CDR3 DNA sequence: TGTGCCAGCAGCTTGAACCTAGGCAGTTCACCCCTCCACTTT. This codes for CASSLNLGSSPLHF. The chain is built from TRBV7-2 and TRBJ1-6; D not resolved. The CDR3 has 14 amino acids. V was cut by 3 bases and J by 9 bases, with 12 bases left in between. Germline-derived CDR1 and CDR2 are SGHTA and FQGNSA.

V and J are TRBV19 and TRBJ2-5, with 7 bases identical to TRBD1. The germline V gene encodes CDR1 LNHDA and CDR2 SQIVND (reference sequence). V was pared by 2 bases and J by 3 bases, with 9 bases of the junction left unmatched. The CDR3 is made up of 16 amino acids. CDR3 in amino acids: CASSIYKGARKETQYF. CDR3 nucleotides: TGTGCCAGTAGTATATATAAGGGGGCGAGGAAAGAGACCCAGTACTTC.

A remark on this clone: The final CDR3 position lacks the conserved phenylalanine or tryptophan, pointing to a likely read error. The limits of the CDR3 on the DNA are not certain, so only TCRdb's listed CDR3 is given. CDR3 protein: CASGPPRYTRV. V and J are TRBV27 and TRBJ1-1. The CDR3 extends over 11 residues, inclusive of both ends. In germline, CDR1 is MNHEY, CDR2 SMNVEV (reference sequence).

The genes are TRBV6-5 and TRBJ2-7; TRBD1 agrees at 9 bases. Trimming cost V 8 bases and J 7 bases; bases outside gene matches: 12. CDR1 is MNHEY and CDR2 is SVGAGI in the germline V gene. The CDR3 covers 14 residues. As DNA, the CDR3 is TGTGCCAGCTCAGGAGGGACAGGGCCTCTTGAGCAGTACTTC. Its protein is CASSGGTGPLEQYF.